This T cell receptor (beta chain) was recorded in a study of CD8+CD57+ T cells in acquired aplastic anemia. Study-wide findings and caveats: Researchers report that around 29 CD8+ CDR3 sequences appeared in both patients and controls.

This clonotype appeared a few times. Its antigen is not known. CDR1 is MGHDK, CDR2 SYGVNS, per germline. The CDR3 covers 12 residues. The V gene lost 7 bases and the J gene lost 5 bases, with 11 bases spanning the gap. Genomic DNA templated the TCR beta VDJ and CDR3 profiling. MiXCR, applied by TCRdb to the reads, yields one record per CDR3 protein. Here the sample spans under 200,000 distinct CDR3 sequences, about 50% being singletons. Patients selected for sequencing had displayed CD8+CD57+ cell expansion by flow cytometry. The chain couples TRBV25-1 to TRBJ1-1; D is perhaps TRBD1 (6 bases). This TCR derives from a human donor with aplastic anemia. Sequencing was done on a sample of sorted CD4+, CD8+, or CD8+CD57+ T cells (not recorded which) from PBMCs. Here the CDR3 DNA reads TGTGCCAGCACCAGGGGTGAGACTGAAGCTTTCTTT. The encoded protein is CASTRGETEAFF.